The rows below give T cell receptor beta chains drawn from one sample of a study of CD8+ T cells in alopecia areata. Only in-frame clones appear in the TCRdb table, and some are missing; sequencing was by immunoSEQ multiplex PCR. This sample yields about 23,000 clones, of which 40% to 60% are seen a single time; roughly a third belongs to the top ten. Source material: NKG2D-high CD8+ T cells sorted from blood. The origin of the receptors is a human donor with alopecia areata. CDR3s include the opening cysteine and the closing phenylalanine or tryptophan. D genes are given only for firm matches. Where a row states a size, it is once, few, many or the class of an expanded clone; other rows omit it.

TRBD1 TRBJ2-2 TRBV9 few CASSVRGQTGELFF TGTGCCAGCAGCGTCAGGGGGCAAACCGGGGAGCTGTTTTTT
- TRBJ2-1 TRBV29-1 - CSLNPGNEQFF TGCAGCTTAAACCCGGGGAATGAGCAGTTCTTC
- TRBJ2-2 TRBV19 few CASRPGVPGELFF TGTGCCAGTAGGCCGGGGGTGCCCGGGGAGCTGTTTTTT
- TRBJ1-2 TRBV13 - CASSFRTDSYGYTF TGTGCCAGCAGCTTCAGGACTGACAGCTATGGCTACACCTTC
- TRBJ2-3 TRBV7-7 few CASSLAGASTDTQYF TGTGCTAGCAGCTTAGCAGGGGCTAGCACAGATACGCAGTATTTT
- TRBJ2-3 TRBV27 - CASSLREEADTQYF TGTGCCAGCAGTTTGAGGGAAGAGGCAGATACGCAGTATTTT
TRBD1 TRBJ2-1 TRBV7-9 medium-sized CASSPGTGGYNEQFF TGTGCCAGCAGCCCCGGGACAGGAGGCTACAATGAGCAGTTCTTC
TRBD1 TRBJ2-3 TRBV5-4 once CASSSRGNTDTQYF TGTGCCAGCAGTTCCAGGGGGAATACAGATACGCAGTATTTT
- TRBJ2-1 TRBV19 - CASSIGVTYNEQFF TGTGCCAGTAGTATTGGTGTTACCTACAATGAGCAGTTCTTC
- TRBJ2-1 TRBV9 few CASSVGGLGGYNEQFF TGTGCCAGCAGCGTAGGGGGCCTAGGAGGTTACAATGAGCAGTTCTTC
TRBD2 TRBJ2-1 TRBV29-1 - CSVAGLNYNEQFF TGCAGCGTAGCGGGACTTAATTACAATGAGCAGTTCTTC
- TRBJ1-5 TRBV2 - CASSEPGRGYSNQPQHF TGTGCCAGCAGTGAACCCGGGCGCGGGTATAGCAATCAGCCCCAGCATTTT
TRBD2 TRBJ2-7 TRBV27 - CASRASGRAQDHEQYF TGTGCCAGCAGGGCTAGCGGGAGGGCCCAGGATCACGAGCAGTACTTC
- TRBJ2-5 TRBV4-1 - CASSQVQGRWLKTQYF TGCGCCAGCAGCCAAGTTCAGGGTCGGTGGTTGAAGACCCAGTACTTC
- TRBJ2-7 TRBV28 medium-sized CASSLMAEQYF TGTGCCAGCAGTTTAATGGCAGAGCAGTACTTC
TRBD2 TRBJ2-1 TRBV14 few CASSQDHSGTSGSDEQFF TGTGCCAGCAGCCAAGATCATTCCGGGACTAGCGGGAGTGATGAGCAGTTCTTC
TRBD2 TRBJ2-7 TRBV29-1 - CSARLAGSYEQYF TGCAGCGCACGACTAGCGGGCAGCTACGAGCAGTACTTC
- TRBJ2-1 TRBV29-1 - CSVETRDNEQFF TGCAGCGTTGAAACTAGAGACAATGAGCAGTTCTTC
- TRBJ1-2 TRBV10-3 - CAIGRGPPYGYTF TGTGCCATCGGCAGGGGTCCTCCGTATGGCTACACCTTC
- TRBJ1-2 TRBV14 few CASSNRAGYTF TGTGCCAGCAGCAACAGGGCTGGCTACACCTTC
- TRBJ2-5 TRBV27 - CATSFLGARETQYF TGTGCCACCAGTTTTTTGGGGGCCCGAGAGACCCAGTACTTC